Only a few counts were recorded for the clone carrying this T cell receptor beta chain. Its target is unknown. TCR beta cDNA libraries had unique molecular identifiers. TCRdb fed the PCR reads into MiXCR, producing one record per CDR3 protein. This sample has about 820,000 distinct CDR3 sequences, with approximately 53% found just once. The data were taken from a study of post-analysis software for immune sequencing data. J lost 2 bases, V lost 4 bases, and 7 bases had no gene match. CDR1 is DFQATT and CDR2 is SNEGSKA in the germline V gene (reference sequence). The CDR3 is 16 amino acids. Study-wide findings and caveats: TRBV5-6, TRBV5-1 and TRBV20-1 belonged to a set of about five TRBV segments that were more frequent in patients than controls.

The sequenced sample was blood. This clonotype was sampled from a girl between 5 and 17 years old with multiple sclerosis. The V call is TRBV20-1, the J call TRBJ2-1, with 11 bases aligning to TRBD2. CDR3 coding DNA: TGCAGTGCTACGAAACCGGGACTAGCGGCCTACAATGAGCAGTTCTTC. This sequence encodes CSATKPGLAAYNEQFF.